This T cell receptor (beta chain) emerged from a study of blood T cell repertoires in COVID-19. On the study more broadly: Both acute and convalescent COVID-19 samples were obtained from the United States, Italy and Spain.

The CDR3 covers 16 residues. Trimming cost V 1 base and J 0 bases, with 9 bases left between them. Germline values: CDR1 MGHRA, CDR2 YSYEKL. This clone was detected a few times. Here immunoSEQ multiplex PCR was the method, and the copy in TCRdb shows in-frame clones only, minus some. The table records approximately 62,000 clones, 70% to 90% of them present only once. The sequencing input was peripheral blood. The chain carries TRBV4-1 and TRBJ1-4, with D uncertain. This TCR was sampled from a man older than 75 with acute or convalescent COVID-19. The CDR3 sequence is CASSQVSTTTNEKLFF. The CDR3 region has the DNA TGCGCCAGCAGCCAAGTCTCTACCACAACTAATGAAAAACTGTTTTTT.